This TCR beta chain was obtained from a study of blood T cell repertoires in COVID-19. Study in general: Sites in the United States, Italy and Spain provided acute and convalescent COVID-19 samples. PBMCs, B-cell-depleted T cells, or T cells provided the cDNA or gDNA that made up the material.

Sequencing was performed with immunoSEQ multiplex PCR; in TCRdb, only in-frame clones are kept and a portion is missing. In the table there are over 200,000 clones, 80% to 90% of which are singletons. The CDR3 is 12 residues long. Germline V gene data show CDR1 as SQVTM and CDR2 as ANQGSEA. Trimming shortened V by 3 bases and J by 0 bases, and 5 bases separated the two germline ends. This clonotype was obtained from a woman aged 45-65 years with acute or convalescent COVID-19. The V call is TRBV29-1, the J call TRBJ1-2; a possible D gene is TRBD1 (5 bases). Input material: peripheral blood. CDR3 residues: CSVDRANYGYTF. Here the CDR3 DNA reads TGCAGCGTTGACAGGGCTAACTATGGCTACACCTTC.